This TCR beta chain was captured in a study of shared clonotypes between healthy human individuals. Repertoires were generated with immunoSEQ multiplex PCR, while TCRdb's copy carries only in-frame clones and drops some. Of 850,000 to 1,100,000 clones in the sample, around 77% were seen once. A word on this clone: The antigen is undetermined.

Findings of the study overall: As a rule, naive subsets had a larger estimated richness than memory subsets.

Healthy HIV-negative adults without recent acute infections or vaccinations served as donors. The donors were all Caucasian adults (living in Nashville, Tennessee). It was into CD45RA+ naive and CD45RA-negative memory subsets that the CD4+ cells were split. The CDR3 has 15 amino acids. The germline V gene encodes CDR1 SGHDN and CDR2 FVKESK. The V segment lost 2 bases and the J segment 5 bases; nucleotides outside the gene matches: 8. V is TRBV14 and J is TRBJ2-7; 8 bases are a match to TRBD1. Sequenced sample: memory CD4+ T cells from PBMCs. The subset here: CD45RA-negative fraction. The TCR sequence derives from a man younger than 35 in good health. Some clones in this sample may be carry-over from other donors' samples. CDR3 loop: CASSQPRTGSNEQYF. CDR3 coding DNA: TGTGCCAGCAGCCAACCCCGGACAGGGTCTAACGAGCAGTACTTC. The variable domain in full, with the rest retrieved from reference TRBV14 and TRBJ2-7, is EAGVTQFPSHSVIEKGQTVTLRCDPISGHDNLYWYRRVMGKEIKFLLHFVKESKQDESGMPNNRFLAERTGGTYSTLKVQPAELEDSGVYFCASSQPRTGSNEQYFGPGTRLTVT.